The 25 T cell receptor beta chains below all came from one sample that was sequenced in a study of Tregs in tolerant kidney transplant recipients. Clones were sequenced by immunoSEQ multiplex PCR, and TCRdb holds only the in-frame ones, with some missing. Listed are about 10,000 clones; approximately 26% falls within the top ten. Related graft donors supplied nonmyeloablative bone marrow transplants, and mixed chimerism was transient. Sample: CD8+ T cells from blood (PBMCs), taken 24 months after the transplant. Source of these receptors: a human patient who received a combined kidney and bone marrow transplant. The graft donor may have contributed some T cells.

As regards this clone: Read sequence stops 3 residues before the CDR3 end, and the germline J gene provides the missing end. The genes are TRBV20-1 and TRBJ2-7, with D perhaps matching TRBD2 (5 bases). With 2 bases removed from V and 5 bases from J, the gap between germline ends came to 13 bases. The CDR3 loop spans 13 amino acids. Germline CDR1 is DFQATT and CDR2 is SNEGSKA (reference sequence). CDR3 amino acids: CSARSGFGDEQYF. Partial CDR3 DNA: TGCAGTGCTAGATCGGGGTTTGGGGACGAG.

Remarks on this clone: The read is 3 residues too short to cover the CDR3 end, so that end is filled in from the germline J gene. The chain links TRBV19 to TRBJ1-1, with D possibly being TRBD1 (5 bases). The V gene's germline CDR1 is LNHDA and CDR2 SQIVND (reference sequence). The ends were cut back, 3 bases at V and 7 bases at J, with 6 bases in the middle. This CDR3 comprises 11 residues. CDR3 bases read: TGTGCCAGTAGTATGGGGGGTGAA. Translated, it gives CASSMGGE. The complete CDR3 reads CASSMGGEAFF.

Note on this clone: The read ends 3 residues shy of where the CDR3 ends; the end is completed using the germline J gene. This rearrangement joins TRBV10-3 to TRBJ1-2; the D gene is possibly TRBD1 (5 bases). Germline V gene lookup returns CDR1 ENHRY and CDR2 SYGVKD. The CDR3 extends over 16 amino acids. V was pared by 2 bases and J by 2 bases, with 15 bases between. CDR3 DNA, as far as it was read: TGTGCCATCAGTGAGGCCCCGGGGGGGGGAAACTATGGC. This sequence encodes CAISEAPGGGNYG. The entire CDR3 protein reads CAISEAPGGGNYGYTF.

On this clone: Coverage ceases 3 residues before the CDR3 finishes, and the germline J gene fills in the end. V gene TRBV4-1 combines with J gene TRBJ2-1; D perhaps matches TRBD2 (5 bases). This CDR3 is built from 15 residues. The ends were cut back, 2 bases at V and 0 bases at J, with 8 bases in the middle. The germline V gene has CDR1 MGHRA and CDR2 YSYEKL. The sequenced part of the CDR3 DNA is TGCGCCAGCAGCCAACTAGCTAGCTCCTACAATGAG. Translation gives CASSQLASSYNE. The full CDR3 is CASSQLASSYNEQFF.

Comments on this clone: The read terminates 3 residues ahead of where the CDR3 ends, so the germline J gene completes it. V gene TRBV24-1 combines with J gene TRBJ1-5, with D perhaps TRBD1 (6 bases). This CDR3 spans 17 amino acids. V lost 9 bases to trimming and J lost 6 bases, with 26 bases between them. The germline V gene encodes CDR1 KGHDR and CDR2 SFDVKD. The sequenced CDR3 bases are TGTGCCACCCTCATAGAGCCGGGACAAGCTTTCGGTCAGCCC. Its protein is CATLIEPGQAFGQP. The full CDR3 sequence reads CATLIEPGQAFGQPQHF.

The chain's CDR3 is CASNSALAGDYEQYF. The sequenced CDR3 bases are TGTGCCAGTAATTCTGCGCTAGCGGGGGATTACGAG. The gene calls are TRBV19 and TRBJ2-7, with TRBD2 identical over 10 bases. The missing CDR3 end, 3 residues past where the read stops, is filled in from the germline J gene. The CDR3 sequence is 15 residues long. V was pared by 7 bases and J by 4 bases, with 10 bases of the junction left unmatched. From germline, CDR1 is LNHDA and CDR2 SQIVND (reference sequence).

Points on this clone: The CDR3 goes on 3 residues after the read ends, and that part is filled in from the germline J gene. The chain employs TRBV5-3 and TRBJ1-1, with a weak D call TRBD1 (5 bases). TRBV5-3 is classed as an ORF, of uncertain function. The V and J ends lost 0 bases and 4 bases respectively, with 13 bases between them. CDR3 length: 15 residues. The CDR3 bases that were read are TGTGCCAGAAGCTTGGCGGGAGCGGGGACCACTGAA. Protein sequence: CARSLAGAGTTE. The entire CDR3 sequence reads CARSLAGAGTTEAFF.

As regards this clone: With the read ending 3 residues before the CDR3 end, the germline J gene is used to fill in that end. The genes are TRBV23-1 and TRBJ2-4; D unclear. TRBV23-1 is labeled an ORF, and its function is uncertain. V was clipped by 3 bases and J by 1 base, with 10 bases between them. The CDR3 loop spans 15 amino acids. The covered CDR3 bases are TGCGCCAGCAGTCAGTACGCGGTGGCCAAAAACATT. It translates to CASSQYAVAKNI. The whole CDR3 protein is CASSQYAVAKNIQYF.

Concerning this clone itself: The read ends 3 residues shy of where the CDR3 ends; the end is completed using the germline J gene. V and J are TRBV2 and TRBJ2-7; a possible D gene is TRBD2 (6 bases). This CDR3 contains 15 residues. Germline V gene sequence: CDR1 SNHLY, CDR2 FYNNEI. The ends were cut back, 8 bases at V and 0 bases at J, with 17 bases in the middle. CDR3 residues: CASDSSGLDSYEQYF. The covered CDR3 bases are TGTGCCAGCGACTCGTCGGGACTCGACTCCTACGAG.

In regard to this clone: The CDR3 is cut off 3 residues early in the read; its end comes from the germline J gene. The V gene is TRBV28, the J gene TRBJ2-7; the D gene is possibly TRBD2 (5 bases). Per the germline V gene, CDR1 is MDHEN and CDR2 is SYDVKM. The CDR3 sequence is 16 residues long. With 6 bases removed from V and 0 bases from J, the gap between germline ends came to 18 bases. The part of the CDR3 DNA that was read is TGTGCCAGCAGAAAACCATCCGAGGGCAGCTCCTACGAG. Its translation is CASRKPSEGSSYE. The whole CDR3 region reads CASRKPSEGSSYEQYF.

On this clone: The CDR3 end falls 3 residues outside the read, so it is completed with the germline J gene. V is TRBV19 and J is TRBJ1-1; TRBD1 matches 7 bases. Germline V lookup: CDR1 LNHDA, CDR2 SQIVND (reference sequence). This CDR3 contains 14 residues. Germline trimming cut 3 bases from V and 7 bases from J; bases unmatched to any gene: 8. Incomplete CDR3 DNA: TGTGCCAGTAGTATCGAGGGGGCGCAGGGTGAA. As protein: CASSIEGAQGE. The full-length CDR3 reads as CASSIEGAQGEAFF.

A note on this clone: The read comes to an end 3 residues before the CDR3 does, leaving the germline J gene to fill in the end. V and J are TRBV5-4 and TRBJ2-3, with a weak D call TRBD1 (6 bases). The CDR3 loop spans 12 amino acids. The germline gives CDR1 SGHNT, CDR2 YYREEE (reference sequence). Trimming stripped 7 bases from V and 3 bases from J, with 9 bases between. The covered CDR3 bases are TGTGCCAGCTACACAGGGACAGATACG. Its translation is CASYTGTDT. The whole CDR3 reads CASYTGTDTQYF.

Concerning this clone: The CDR3 is cut off 3 residues early in the read; its end comes from the germline J gene. The chain carries TRBV5-1 and TRBJ2-7; TRBD1 agrees at 10 bases. This CDR3 is 15 amino acids long. V lost 4 bases, J lost 2 bases, and 6 bases stayed unmatched. CDR1 is SGHRS, CDR2 YFSETQ, per germline. The CDR3 sequence: CASSTGGTGAYEQYF. CDR3 bases read: TGCGCCAGCAGCACGGGGGGGACAGGGGCCTACGAG.

As regards this clone: With the read ending 3 residues before the CDR3 end, the germline J gene is used to fill in that end. V usage is TRBV30 and J usage is TRBJ1-2; D gene ambiguous. Germline values: CDR1 GTSNPN, CDR2 SVGIG (reference sequence). The CDR3 loop spans 14 amino acids. V lost 6 bases and J 3 bases, leaving 17 bases between the germline ends. The CDR3 reads CACKRRGSDYGYTF. Partial CDR3 DNA: TGTGCCTGCAAGAGGCGGGGATCAGACTATGGC. The complete variable domain, with remaining parts taken from reference TRBV30 and TRBJ1-2, reads SQTIHQWPATLVQPVGSPLSLECTVEGTSNPNLYWYRQAAGRGLQLLFYSVGIGQISSEVPQNLSASRPQDRQFILSSKKLLLSDSGFYLCACKRRGSDYGYTFGSGTRLTVV.

As regards this clone: One junction end does not reproduce the germline sequence, and a read error may be involved. The CDR3 end is not reached by the read, which stops 3 residues before it; the germline J gene fills it in. The V call is TRBV4-2, the J call TRBJ2-5; 8 nucleotides align to TRBD1. CDR3 length equals 18 residues. Per germline, CDR1 LGHNA and CDR2 YNFKEQ. The CDR3 spells CASSQAHSGGGLGETQYF. The sequenced CDR3 bases are TGCGCCAGCAGCCAGGCCCATTCAGGGGGCGGATTGGGGGAGACC.

Note on this clone: The read ends 3 residues shy of where the CDR3 ends; the end is completed using the germline J gene. This chain links TRBV7-9 with TRBJ2-7; D is undetermined. This CDR3 is built from 13 residues. V lost 4 bases and J lost 6, with 13 bases in between. Germline CDR1 and CDR2: SEHNR and FQNEAQ (reference sequence). CDR3 DNA, as far as it was read: TGTGCCAGCAGCTCGGGTTTGGCAGTCGAG. Its translation: CASSSGLAVE. The full CDR3 protein reads CASSSGLAVEQYF.

Partial CDR3 DNA: TGTGCCAGCAGTGACCCCGGCAATCAGCCC. It codes for CASSDPGNQP. The complete CDR3 reads CASSDPGNQPQHF. The chain links TRBV2 to TRBJ1-5; D unclear. The CDR3 end falls 3 residues outside the read, so it is completed with the germline J gene. Trimming left V 3 bases short and J 2 bases short, with 5 bases between. CDR1 is SNHLY, CDR2 FYNNEI, per germline. This CDR3 is 13 amino acids long. Drawing the rest from reference TRBV2 and TRBJ1-5, the complete variable domain is EPEVTQTPSHQVTQMGQEVILRCVPISNHLYFYWYRQILGQKVEFLVSFYNNEISEKSEIFDDQFSVERPDGSNFTLKIRSTKLEDSAMYFCASSDPGNQPQHFGDGTRLSIL.

The DNA read from the CDR3 is TGTGCCAGCAGCTTTAGAGGCCTAGCCTACGAG. Translating gives CASSFRGLAYE. The full CDR3 protein reads CASSFRGLAYEQYF. The J gene is TRBJ2-7, the V gene TRBV5-5, with D unclear. The CDR3 goes on 3 residues after the read ends, and that part is filled in from the germline J gene. V lost 2 bases and J 2 bases, leaving 11 bases between the germline ends. This CDR3 has 14 residues. Germline lookup yields CDR1 SGHKS and CDR2 YYEKEE (reference sequence).

On this clone: The sequence runs out 3 residues before the end of the CDR3; the remainder is reconstructed from the germline J gene. The chain joins TRBV5-1 to TRBJ1-1; 10 bases are a match to TRBD1. There are 14 residues in the CDR3. Trimming at V came to 5 bases and at J to 5 bases, leaving 6 bases not matched to a gene. Germline-derived CDR1 and CDR2 are SGHRS and YFSETQ. CDR3 bases read: TGCGCCAGCAGATCCGGGACAGGGGTGACTGAA. Amino acids: CASRSGTGVTE. The entire CDR3 reads CASRSGTGVTEAFF. Filled out from reference TRBV5-1 and TRBJ1-1, the complete variable domain reads KAGVTQTPRYLIKTRGQQVTLSCSPISGHRSVSWYQQTPGQGLQFLFEYFSETQRNKGNFPGRFSGRQFSNSRSEMNVSTLELGDSALYLCASRSGTGVTEAFFGQGTRLTVV.

On this clone itself: The read comes to an end 3 residues before the CDR3 does, leaving the germline J gene to fill in the end. The genes are TRBV27 and TRBJ2-6; D not resolved. V lost 0 bases and J lost 0, with 3 bases in between. The CDR3 has 15 residues. CDR1 and CDR2 from the germline V gene are MNHEY and SMNVEV (reference sequence). The CDR3 protein is CASSLSISGANVLTF. The sequenced part of the CDR3 DNA is TGTGCCAGCAGTTTATCCATCTCTGGGGCCAACGTC.

Note on this clone: The read comes to an end 3 residues before the CDR3 does, leaving the germline J gene to fill in the end. The J gene is TRBJ2-5, the V gene TRBV20-1, with D tentatively TRBD1 (6 bases). Trimming took off 5 bases at V and 1 base at J, with 23 bases between the two ends. Germline values: CDR1 DFQATT, CDR2 SNEGSKA (reference sequence). The CDR3 runs to 17 residues. The CDR3 spells CSAPGARGWGSQETQYF. Incomplete CDR3 DNA: TGCAGTGCTCCAGGGGCTAGGGGTTGGGGCAGCCAAGAGACC.

Concerning this clone itself: Read data end 3 residues before the CDR3 end; the end is taken from the germline J gene. This chain uses TRBV5-1 with TRBJ2-7; 7 positions match TRBD2. The CDR3 is made up of 15 amino acids. With 4 bases clipped from V and 3 bases from J, the junction kept 10 bases outside the gene matches. Germline CDR1 is SGHRS and CDR2 is YFSETQ. CDR3 bases read: TGCGCCAGCAGCCCTAGACCCGGGGACTACTACGAG. It encodes CASSPRPGDYYE. Given in full, the CDR3 is CASSPRPGDYYEQYF.

In regard to this clone: Read coverage stops 3 residues before the CDR3 terminus; the germline J gene supplies the remainder. The rearrangement joins TRBV20-1 to TRBJ2-1; 8 nucleotides agree with TRBD2. Unmatched junction bases numbered 7, after V lost 3 bases and J lost 3 bases. CDR3 length: 15 amino acids. Germline CDR1 reads DFQATT; CDR2 reads SNEGSKA (reference sequence). The sequenced CDR3 bases are TGCAGTGCTAGGAAACTAGCGGCTGTCTACAATGAG. The encoded protein is CSARKLAAVYNE. The CDR3 as a whole reads CSARKLAAVYNEQFF.

Note on this clone: Read coverage stops 3 residues before the CDR3 terminus; the germline J gene supplies the remainder. The J gene is TRBJ1-5, the V gene TRBV10-2, with D maybe TRBD1 (5 bases). The CDR3 spans 13 residues. Trimming took 3 bases from V and 7 from J, leaving 10 bases between them. The V gene's germline CDR1 is WSHSY and CDR2 SAAADI. Here the CDR3 reads CASSEGWGQPQHF. The DNA read from the CDR3 is TGCGCCAGCAGTGAAGGTTGGGGCCAGCCC.

In the case of this clone: The read terminates 3 residues ahead of where the CDR3 ends, so the germline J gene completes it. V and J are TRBV6-1 and TRBJ1-1, with D possibly matching TRBD1 (6 bases). There are 14 residues in the CDR3. The germline V gene encodes CDR1 MNHNS and CDR2 SASEGT. V lost 3 bases to trimming and J lost 3 bases, with 11 bases between them. CDR3 DNA (partial): TGTGCCAGCAGTGAGGTGCAGGGGTACACTGAA. Its translation is CASSEVQGYTE. The CDR3 reads in full as CASSEVQGYTEAFF.